The rows below give T cell receptor beta chains drawn from one sample of a study of OX40 agonist ivuxolimab in advanced cancers. Clones were sequenced by immunoSEQ multiplex PCR, and TCRdb holds only the in-frame ones, with some missing. This repertoire shows 25,000 to 40,000 clones, about 83% found once; its top ten account for roughly a fifth. Sequences were derived from CD4+ or CD8+ T cells sorted from blood, sampled in a trial of the OX40 agonist ivuxolimab. The receptors here all came from an adult with an advanced solid tumor such as melanoma, head and neck, liver or kidney cancer. CDR3s include the opening cysteine and the closing phenylalanine or tryptophan. Fields, in order: J gene, V gene, CDR3 protein.

J gene: TRBJ1-2
V gene: TRBV4-2
CDR3 protein: CASSQDRGIANYGYTF

J gene: .
V gene: TRBV20-1
CDR3 protein: CSAGPTGEQYF

J gene: TRBJ1-5
V gene: TRBV9
CDR3 protein: CASSVGGNSNQPQHF

J gene: TRBJ2-3
V gene: TRBV7-2
CDR3 protein: CASSLSSGVFTDTQYF

J gene: TRBJ1-2
V gene: TRBV7-9
CDR3 protein: CASSLAGAEASGYTF

J gene: TRBJ2-2
V gene: TRBV5-8
CDR3 protein: CASSTVTSGRNTGELFF

J gene: TRBJ2-7
V gene: TRBV27
CDR3 protein: CASSFGALAEQYF

J gene: TRBJ2-3
V gene: TRBV7-3
CDR3 protein: CASSWGGGPTDTQYF

J gene: TRBJ2-1
V gene: TRBV9
CDR3 protein: CASSAGLAGGSEQFF

J gene: TRBJ1-5
V gene: TRBV28
CDR3 protein: CASSIGQAYFNQPQHF

J gene: TRBJ1-2
V gene: TRBV9
CDR3 protein: CASSVGSATEFYGYTF

J gene: TRBJ2-3
V gene: TRBV9
CDR3 protein: CASSPPGTVRGTDTQYF

J gene: TRBJ2-3
V gene: TRBV9
CDR3 protein: CASSASGAGDTQYF

J gene: TRBJ2-7
V gene: TRBV28
CDR3 protein: CASTVSEDRFSYEQYF

J gene: TRBJ2-7
V gene: TRBV7-8
CDR3 protein: CASSLASSGTYEQYF

J gene: TRBJ2-1
V gene: TRBV5-1
CDR3 protein: CASSELAGGGGEQFF

J gene: TRBJ2-7
V gene: TRBV4-2
CDR3 protein: CASSPTRGGYEQYF

J gene: TRBJ2-5
V gene: TRBV4-1
CDR3 protein: CASSSHGGVETQYF

J gene: TRBJ1-1
V gene: TRBV6-5
CDR3 protein: CASSYAAGYTEAFF

J gene: TRBJ1-2
V gene: TRBV5-5
CDR3 protein: CASSSGGAAYGYTF

J gene: TRBJ2-1
V gene: TRBV9
CDR3 protein: CASSYRDSYNEQFF

J gene: TRBJ1-1
V gene: TRBV25-1
CDR3 protein: CASSPPGQFRDEAFF

J gene: TRBJ1-1
V gene: TRBV6-5
CDR3 protein: CASSPSGRLNTEAFF

J gene: TRBJ1-5
V gene: TRBV7-9
CDR3 protein: CASSLAGGNQPQHF

J gene: TRBJ1-1
V gene: TRBV4-1
CDR3 protein: CASSQDPRGIYTEAFF

J gene: TRBJ2-1
V gene: TRBV11-1
CDR3 protein: CASSVRIWNEQFF

J gene: TRBJ2-7
V gene: TRBV7-9
CDR3 protein: CASSVGQSYEQYF

J gene: TRBJ2-5
V gene: TRBV18
CDR3 protein: CASSRDAGAQETQYF

J gene: TRBJ2-5
V gene: TRBV6-1
CDR3 protein: CASGTGTGGQETQYF

J gene: TRBJ2-7
V gene: TRBV29-1
CDR3 protein: CSARTGGIYEQYF

J gene: TRBJ2-5
V gene: TRBV5-5
CDR3 protein: CASSLVGLRETQYF

J gene: TRBJ2-7
V gene: TRBV4-1
CDR3 protein: CASSQVLGERYEQYF